Listed below are T cell receptor beta chains from one sample, sequenced in a study of CD8+ T cells in alopecia areata. Produced via immunoSEQ multiplex PCR; TCRdb's table is partial and in-frame only. The sample contains 89,000 or so clones, roughly half of which appear only once. The sample taken for sequencing was NKG2D-high CD8+ T cells sorted from blood. These receptors were obtained from a human donor with alopecia areata. Both conserved end residues are part of each CDR3. A D gene is named only where the DNA matches it firmly. The size of a clone is reported for some rows only, either as once, few or many, or as a class for expanded clones.

J	V	size	D	CDR3	DNA
TRBJ2-3	TRBV28	-	TRBD2	CASSPLTSGGPTDTQYF	TGTGCCAGCAGTCCCCTGACTAGCGGGGGCCCCACAGATACGCAGTATTTT
TRBJ2-1	TRBV29-1	few	-	CSVELANEQFF	TGCAGCGTTGAACTAGCTAATGAGCAGTTCTTC
TRBJ1-1	TRBV4-1	-	-	CASSRGTEAFF	TGCGCCAGCAGCAGGGGGACTGAAGCTTTCTTT
TRBJ2-1	TRBV30	once	TRBD1	CAWSAGQGAGNEQFF	TGTGCCTGGAGTGCGGGGCAGGGGGCCGGCAATGAGCAGTTCTTC
TRBJ2-7	TRBV14	-	-	CASSQGPIGSYEQYF	TGTGCCAGCAGCCAAGGCCCTATTGGATCCTACGAGCAGTACTTC
TRBJ2-5	TRBV14	few	-	CASSQYPNQETQYF	TGTGCCAGCAGCCAATACCCTAATCAAGAGACCCAGTACTTC
TRBJ2-7	TRBV5-1	once	-	CASSLDRDKDVDEQYF	TGCGCCAGCAGCTTGGACCGGGACAAAGATGTCGACGAGCAGTACTTC
TRBJ2-1	TRBV29-1	-	TRBD2	CSVIAGLSYNEQFF	TGCAGCGTTATAGCGGGATTATCCTACAATGAGCAGTTCTTC
TRBJ2-7	TRBV7-9	many	TRBD1	CASSGFRWDSSYEQYF	TGTGCCAGCAGCGGGTTCAGGTGGGACAGCTCCTACGAGCAGTACTTC
TRBJ1-1	TRBV30	-	TRBD1	CAWGTANTEAFF	TGTGCCTGGGGGACAGCCAACACTGAAGCTTTCTTT